These 16 T cell receptor beta chains originate from one sample sequenced in a study of T cell responses to AZD1222 COVID-19 vaccine. The protocol was immunoSEQ multiplex PCR, while the TCRdb copy is restricted to in-frame clones and leaves out a portion. This table has under 200,000 clones, 94% appearing once. The specimen was peripheral blood, collected on day 0 of AZD1222 vaccination. These receptors all stem from an adult in good health.

This rearrangement joins TRBV27 to TRBJ1-4; 10 bases are shared with TRBD1. The CDR3 is made up of 13 amino acids. Looked up from germline, CDR1 is MNHEY and CDR2 is SMNVEV (reference sequence). J lost 8 bases, V lost 8 bases, and 5 bases had no gene match. Here the CDR3 DNA reads TGTGCCAGCCGGGACAGGGGTAAGGAAAAACTGTTTTTT. Translating it yields CASRDRGKEKLFF.

The chain employs TRBV18 and TRBJ2-7, with a possible D match to TRBD2 (6 bases). V was cut by 2 bases and J by 7 bases, with 15 bases left in between. This CDR3 is built from 14 residues. Germline V lookup: CDR1 KGHSH, CDR2 LQKENI. The CDR3 DNA reads TGTGCCAGCTCACCATGGACCATTCGGGGGGAGCAGTACTTC. Amino acids: CASSPWTIRGEQYF.

CDR3 amino acids: CASSQQGLSYNSPLHF. The CDR3 DNA reads TGTGCCAGCAGCCAGCAGGGTTTGTCCTATAATTCACCCCTCCACTTT. V and J are TRBV3-1 (or the pseudogene TRBV3-2) and TRBJ1-6; a weak D match, TRBD1 (5 bases). CDR1 is LGHDT and CDR2 is YNNKEL in the germline V gene (reference sequence). The V and J ends lost 3 bases and 1 base respectively, with 10 bases between them. The CDR3 consists of 16 residues.

The V gene is TRBV19, the J gene TRBJ2-7; D might be TRBD2 (5 bases). V dropped 8 bases and J dropped 5 bases, with 25 bases sitting between them. CDR3 length: 16 amino acids. Per germline, CDR1 LNHDA and CDR2 SQIVND (reference sequence). CDR3 amino acids: CASAPDLNSLIDEQYF. In nucleotides, the CDR3 is TGTGCCAGTGCCCCGGACTTGAACTCTTTAATTGACGAGCAGTACTTC.

The rearrangement links TRBV19 to TRBJ1-5, with 8 nucleotides matching TRBD1. Germline CDR1 reads LNHDA; CDR2 reads SQIVND (reference sequence). This CDR3 is built from 14 residues. V shed 6 bases and J 2 bases; nucleotides not matched to a gene: 3. CDR3 in amino acids: CASSVTGGNQPQHF. CDR3 DNA sequence: TGTGCCAGTAGCGTGACAGGGGGCAATCAGCCCCAGCATTTT. Full variable domain (rest looked up from reference TRBV19 and TRBJ1-5): DGGITQSPKYLFRKEGQNVTLSCEQNLNHDAMYWYRQDPGQGLRLIYYSQIVNDFQKGDIAEGYSVSREKKESFPLTVTSAQKNPTAFYLCASSVTGGNQPQHFGDGTRLSIL.

The chain couples TRBV20-1 to TRBJ2-2; D unresolved. CDR1 DFQATT and CDR2 SNEGSKA come from the germline V gene (reference sequence). The V gene lost 5 bases and the J gene lost 6 bases, with 4 bases spanning the gap. The CDR3 consists of 10 residues. The CDR3 here is CSALAGELFF. The DNA for the CDR3 is TGCAGTGCTTTAGCCGGGGAGCTGTTTTTT.

J is TRBJ1-5 and V is TRBV10-1; D is unclear. The ends were cut back, 3 bases at V and 6 bases at J, with 6 bases in the middle. CDR1 WNHNN and CDR2 SYGVQD come from the germline V gene (reference sequence). This CDR3 spans 12 amino acids. CDR3 protein: CASSDLGQPQHF. The CDR3 bases are TGCGCCAGCAGTGACTTAGGTCAGCCCCAGCATTTT.

The chain joins TRBV5-1 to TRBJ1-5, with D tentatively TRBD1 (6 bases). Per germline, CDR1 SGHRS and CDR2 YFSETQ. V was trimmed by 0 bases and J by 7 bases, leaving 17 bases between them. The CDR3 is 16 amino acids. CDR3 bases: TGCGCCAGCAGCTTGGATGAGGTAGGGGGGAGGCAGCCCCAGCATTTT. As protein: CASSLDEVGGRQPQHF.

The chain joins TRBV10-1 to TRBJ1-6; D unresolved. Deletions cut 5 bases from V and 7 bases from J, with 6 bases between. The CDR3 has 12 residues. CDR1 WNHNN and CDR2 SYGVQD come from the germline V gene (reference sequence). The CDR3 spells CASSPGNSPLHF. The CDR3, as DNA: TGCGCCAGCAGTCCTGGGAATTCACCCCTCCACTTT.

This chain uses TRBV18 with TRBJ2-7, with D tentatively TRBD1 (6 bases). Germline-derived CDR1 and CDR2 are KGHSH and LQKENI. V lost 3 bases, J lost 6 bases, and 12 bases lay in between. This CDR3 is built from 13 residues. CDR3 amino acids: CASSPDRISEQYF. The CDR3 bases are TGTGCCAGCTCACCCGACAGGATCTCCGAGCAGTACTTC.

The chain joins TRBV2 to TRBJ1-1; tentatively, D is TRBD1 (5 bases). Per the germline V gene, CDR1 is SNHLY and CDR2 is FYNNEI. The CDR3 runs 15 residues. Trimming pared 7 bases from V and 1 base from J, leaving 16 bases between. CDR3 region: CASIRIGGSNTEAFF. DNA of the CDR3: TGTGCCAGCATTAGGATCGGGGGGTCGAACACTGAAGCTTTCTTT. Full variable domain (remainder filled in from reference TRBV2 and TRBJ1-1): EPEVTQTPSHQVTQMGQEVILRCVPISNHLYFYWYRQILGQKVEFLVSFYNNEISEKSEIFDDQFSVERPDGSNFTLKIRSTKLEDSAMYFCASIRIGGSNTEAFFGQGTRLTVV.

This chain uses TRBV5-5 with TRBJ2-7; the D is unclear. Germline values: CDR1 SGHKS, CDR2 YYEKEE (reference sequence). The CDR3 has 13 residues. Trimming cost V 3 bases and J 6 bases, with 13 bases left between them. CDR3 DNA sequence: TGTGCCAGCAGCTCGCAAGGATCCGGCGAGCAGTACTTC. It codes for CASSSQGSGEQYF.

The rearrangement joins TRBV6-5 to TRBJ1-1; D remains ambiguous. This CDR3 region has 14 residues. Trimming removed 6 bases from V and 0 bases from J, with 11 bases in between. Germline V gene data show CDR1 as MNHEY and CDR2 as SVGAGI. Here the CDR3 DNA reads TGTGCCAGCAGCCGCGTGGATATGAACACTGAAGCTTTCTTT. This codes for CASSRVDMNTEAFF.

V gene TRBV19 combines with J gene TRBJ2-2; perhaps D is TRBD1 or TRBD2 (5 bases each). CDR1 is LNHDA and CDR2 is SQIVND in the germline V gene (reference sequence). V was clipped by 8 bases and J by 3 bases, with 25 bases between them. This CDR3 comprises 18 residues. The CDR3 here is CASVPGRTFVTDTGELFF. The CDR3 DNA is TGTGCCAGTGTTCCGGGACGAACTTTCGTTACCGACACCGGGGAGCTGTTTTTT.

The genes are TRBV13 and TRBJ2-3; TRBD2 matches 8 bases. With 5 bases clipped from V and 3 bases from J, the junction kept 16 bases outside the gene matches. The CDR3 has 18 amino acids. Germline lookup yields CDR1 PRHDT and CDR2 FYEKMQ (reference sequence). CDR3 in DNA: TGTGCCAGCAGCCTAGCCAGACCGACTAGCGCTTATACAGATACGCAGTATTTT. This gives the protein CASSLARPTSAYTDTQYF.

The chain couples TRBV4-1 to TRBJ2-3; no firm D call. V was shortened by 8 bases and J by 3 bases, with 15 bases between the two germline ends. The CDR3 is 14 amino acids. CDR1 is MGHRA and CDR2 is YSYEKL in the germline V gene. This CDR3 reads CASAGLLGTDTQYF. CDR3 nucleotide sequence: TGCGCCAGCGCCGGCCTCCTGGGGACAGATACGCAGTATTTT.